This TCR beta chain was found in a study of T-cell memory formation after mild COVID-19. The V and J ends lost 4 bases and 3 bases respectively, with 19 bases between them. There are 16 residues in the CDR3. Looked up from germline, CDR1 is SGHDT and CDR2 is YYEEEE. TCRdb passed the 5' RACE reads through MiXCR, listing each CDR3 protein once. The data contain hundreds of thousands of distinct CDR3 sequences, over 25% of them singletons. Sequences were obtained from PBMCs or a T cell subset sorted from them (not recorded which). The TCR comes from an adult woman who had mild COVID-19 (a few samples of this study predate the infection). Cell type and time point are not known. This sequence joins TRBV5-6 and TRBJ2-5, with D perhaps assigned TRBD1 or TRBD2 (6 bases each). CDR3 bases: TGTGCCAGCAGCCTGGGACACGGGGGCGTCAAAGAGACCCAGTACTTC. This gives the protein CASSLGHGGVKETQYF.